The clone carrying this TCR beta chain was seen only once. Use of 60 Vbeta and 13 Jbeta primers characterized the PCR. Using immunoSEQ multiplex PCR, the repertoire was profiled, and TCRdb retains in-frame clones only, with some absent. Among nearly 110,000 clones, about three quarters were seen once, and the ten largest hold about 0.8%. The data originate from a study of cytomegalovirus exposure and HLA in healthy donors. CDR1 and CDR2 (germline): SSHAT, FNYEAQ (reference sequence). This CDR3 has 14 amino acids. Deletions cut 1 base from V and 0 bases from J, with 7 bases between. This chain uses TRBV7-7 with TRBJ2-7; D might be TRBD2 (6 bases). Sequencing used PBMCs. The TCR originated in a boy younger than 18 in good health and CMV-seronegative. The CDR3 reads CASSLERVSYEQYF. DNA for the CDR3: TGTGCCAGCAGCTTAGAGCGGGTCTCCTACGAGCAGTACTTC.